A single sample is the source of the 24 T cell receptor beta chains below, sequenced in a study of blood T cell repertoires in COVID-19. Sequencing used immunoSEQ multiplex PCR; TCRdb keeps in-frame clones, though not all of them. The sample includes approximately 310,000 clones, roughly nine tenths of them seen just once. Sequenced material: PBMCs or T cells enriched from blood (not recorded which). The source of these receptors is a man between 60 and 70 years old who had recovered from COVID-19.

This clone occurred once. The chain has TRBV24-1 and TRBJ2-3; no clear D. This CDR3 has 14 residues. The germline gives CDR1 KGHDR, CDR2 SFDVKD. Trimming shortened V by 2 bases and J by 1 base, and 6 bases separated the two germline ends. The CDR3 nucleotides read TGTGCCACCAGTGATTCCAGCGGCACAGATACGCAGTATTTT. Translation gives CATSDSSGTDTQYF.

The chain has TRBV14 and TRBJ2-5; no clear D gene. The germline V gene has CDR1 SGHDN and CDR2 FVKESK. This CDR3 is 14 amino acids long. Deletions cut 0 bases from V and 5 bases from J, with 10 bases between. The CDR3 sequence: CASSQETLVETQYF. CDR3 in DNA: TGTGCCAGCAGCCAAGAAACTCTGGTGGAGACCCAGTACTTC.

This clone has a handful of counts. The CDR3 loop reads CASSQARFSATVYGYTF. DNA for the CDR3: TGCGCCAGCAGCCAAGCCCGGTTCTCTGCGACAGTGTATGGCTACACCTTC. The J gene is TRBJ1-2, the V gene TRBV4-1; perhaps TRBD1 as D (5 bases). Germline V gives CDR1 MGHRA, CDR2 YSYEKL. CDR3 length equals 17 residues. Trimming took 1 base from V and 5 from J, leaving 20 bases between them.

The genes are TRBV5-8 and TRBJ1-5; tentative D call: TRBD1 (5 bases). Trimming removed 3 bases at V and 1 base at J, with 8 bases between. Germline V gives CDR1 SGHTS, CDR2 YDEGEE. The CDR3 sequence is 14 residues long. CDR3 coding DNA: TGTGCCAGCAGCTCCACAGGAAGCAATCAGCCCCAGCATTTT. This sequence encodes CASSSTGSNQPQHF.

This chain connects TRBV19 to TRBJ1-5; D remains unclear. V lost 4 bases to trimming and J lost 0 bases, with 13 bases between them. CDR3 length equals 16 residues. Germline lookup yields CDR1 LNHDA and CDR2 SQIVND (reference sequence). CDR3 nucleotide sequence: TGTGCCAGTAGTAACGGTAGGACTAATAGCAATCAGCCCCAGCATTTT. It translates to CASSNGRTNSNQPQHF.

Note on this clone: Mismatch with germline at one junction end may stem from a read error. The chain links TRBV7-2 to TRBJ1-2; TRBD1 agrees at 10 bases. Germline V gene data show CDR1 as SGHTA and CDR2 as FQGNSA. The CDR3 has 12 amino acids. As DNA, the CDR3 is TGTGCCAGCAGCGCCGGGACAGGGGAACGATCCTTC. Protein product: CASSAGTGERSF.

CDR3 DNA: TGTGCCAGCAGGCCGGGACAAAGCAACTATGGCTACACCTTC. Amino acids: CASRPGQSNYGYTF. This chain uses TRBV5-6 with TRBJ1-2; D possibly corresponds to TRBD1 (6 bases). The CDR3 sequence is 14 residues long. Between the trimmed V and J ends, which lost 5 bases and 2 bases, there was a span of 13 bases. CDR1 is SGHDT and CDR2 is YYEEEE in the germline V gene.

This clone appeared once. The V call is TRBV27, the J call TRBJ2-7; TRBD1 might be the D (5 bases). CDR3 length: 12 amino acids. CDR1 and CDR2 from the germline V gene are MNHEY and SMNVEV (reference sequence). Trimming cost V 6 bases and J 4 bases, with 10 bases left between them. The CDR3 region has the DNA TGTGCCAGCAGCTCAGGGAAGTACGAGCAGTACTTC. Protein sequence: CASSSGKYEQYF.

The chain has TRBV18 and TRBJ2-7, with D uncertain. Germline assignment: CDR1 KGHSH and CDR2 LQKENI. The CDR3 runs 13 residues. Trimming cost V 5 bases and J 1 base, with 9 bases left between them. In DNA form, the CDR3 reads TGTGCCAGCTCATACACAGATTCCTACGAGCAGTACTTC. It translates to CASSYTDSYEQYF. The entire variable domain, with the rest obtained from reference TRBV18 and TRBJ2-7, is as follows: NAGVMQNPRHLVRRRGQEARLRCSPMKGHSHVYWYRQLPEEGLKFMVYLQKENIIDESGMPKERFSAEFPKEGPSILRIQQVVRGDSAAYFCASSYTDSYEQYFGPGTRLTVT.

In this sample, this clone turned up once. This chain uses TRBV3-1 (or the pseudogene TRBV3-2) with TRBJ1-3; 7 nucleotides align to TRBD1. Germline CDR1 is LGHDT and CDR2 is YNNKEL (reference sequence). The V segment lost 4 bases and the J segment 2 bases; nucleotides outside the gene matches: 8. There are 16 residues in the CDR3. CDR3 sequence reads: CASSLYRQGAGNTIYF. Written as DNA, the CDR3 is TGTGCCAGCAGCCTTTACAGACAGGGCGCTGGAAACACCATATATTTT.

This rearrangement joins TRBV29-1 to TRBJ2-1; the match to TRBD2 covers 14 bases. Germline V gene sequence: CDR1 SQVTM, CDR2 ANQGSEA. Trimming cost V 6 bases and J 7 bases; bases outside gene matches: 8. The CDR3 has 15 amino acids. CDR3 residues: CSVATSGRGWNEQFF. CDR3 DNA sequence: TGCAGCGTCGCGACTAGCGGGAGGGGGTGGAATGAGCAGTTCTTC.

The chain joins TRBV29-1 to TRBJ2-2; 9 nucleotides agree with TRBD2. With V trimmed by 4 bases and J by 5 bases, 5 bases remained unmatched. From germline, CDR1 is SQVTM and CDR2 ANQGSEA. This CDR3 region has 14 residues. DNA for the CDR3: TGCAGCGTTGGGGGACTAGCTGAGACCGGGGAGCTGTTTTTT. Residues: CSVGGLAETGELFF.

This clone is a singleton in its sample. The V and J genes are TRBV5-1 and TRBJ2-2, with 9 bases matching TRBD1. CDR1 is SGHRS, CDR2 YFSETQ, per germline. Trimming at V came to 4 bases and at J to 4 bases, leaving 8 bases not matched to a gene. The CDR3 has 16 residues. The CDR3 bases are TGCGCCAGCAGCATCGGACAGGGGAGTCCCACCGGGGAGCTGTTTTTT. Amino acid sequence: CASSIGQGSPTGELFF.

The chain joins TRBV4-1 to TRBJ2-1, with 11 nucleotides matching TRBD2. CDR1 is MGHRA, CDR2 YSYEKL, per germline. This CDR3 is built from 17 residues. With V trimmed by 0 bases and J by 9 bases, 10 bases remained unmatched. The CDR3 region has the DNA TGCGCCAGCAGCCAAGAAGTAGCACTAGCGGGGGTTCCTGAGCAGTTCTTC. Its translation: CASSQEVALAGVPEQFF.

Notes on this clone: This CDR3 is also generated by other DNA sequences in the sample. The J gene is TRBJ1-6, the V gene TRBV28; 7 bases line up with TRBD1. There are 16 residues in the CDR3. V lost 3 bases, J lost 0 bases, and 2 bases stayed unmatched. Germline V lookup: CDR1 MDHEN, CDR2 SYDVKM. The chain's CDR3 is CASSLAGGSYNSPLHF. The CDR3 coding sequence is TGTGCCAGCAGTTTGGCAGGGGGCTCCTATAATTCACCCCTCCACTTT.

This clone was detected a few times. The chain couples TRBV2 to TRBJ1-5; D call uncertain. The CDR3 is made up of 16 amino acids. V was pared by 6 bases and J by 1 base, with 16 bases between. CDR1 is SNHLY, CDR2 FYNNEI, per germline. In DNA form, the CDR3 reads TGTGCCAGCAGGCAAATCCGGGCGGGCAGCAATCAGCCCCAGCATTTT. Amino acid sequence: CASRQIRAGSNQPQHF.

This chain's CDR3 is CASSIVGSGRGTGELFF. In DNA form, the CDR3 reads TGTGCCAGTAGTATAGTGGGCAGCGGGAGGGGCACCGGGGAGCTGTTTTTT. The chain links TRBV19 to TRBJ2-2, with 10 positions matching TRBD2. Germline V gene lookup returns CDR1 LNHDA and CDR2 SQIVND (reference sequence). This CDR3 has 17 amino acids. After removal of 1 base from V and 4 bases from J, the junction contained 6 bases not matched to a gene.

The rearrangement uses TRBV28 and TRBJ2-7; the D gene is possibly TRBD1 (5 bases). V was trimmed by 8 bases and J by 0 bases, leaving 17 bases between them. Per germline, CDR1 MDHEN and CDR2 SYDVKM. CDR3 length equals 15 residues. In DNA, the CDR3 is TGTGCCAGCCACCGGCAGCACACAGGCTCCTACGAGCAGTACTTC. It specifies CASHRQHTGSYEQYF.

The chain links TRBV24-1 to TRBJ2-7, with TRBD1 matching 10 bases. Germline trimming cut 7 bases from V and 6 bases from J; bases unmatched to any gene: 11. Germline assignment: CDR1 KGHDR and CDR2 SFDVKD. The CDR3 length is 15 residues. The CDR3 region is CATSPSHGTGVEQYF. The CDR3 DNA sequence: TGTGCCACCAGCCCTTCCCACGGGACAGGGGTCGAGCAGTACTTC.

V and J are TRBV6-5 and TRBJ1-5; D is possibly TRBD1 (6 bases). CDR1 and CDR2 from the germline V gene are MNHEY and SVGAGI. Deletions cut 8 bases from V and 5 bases from J, with 13 bases between. The CDR3 loop spans 13 amino acids. The chain's CDR3 is CASARDTYQPQHF. The CDR3 bases are TGTGCCAGCGCTCGGGACACCTATCAGCCCCAGCATTTT.

For this clone: Germline is not matched at one junction end, which may reflect a read error. The genes are TRBV7-8 and TRBJ2-5; TRBD1 is a possible D gene (6 bases). Germline V gene sequence: CDR1 SGHVS, CDR2 FQNEAQ. The CDR3 has 11 residues. CDR3 coding DNA: TGTGCCAGCAGCCCGTACAGGGAAATGGACTTC. Translating gives CASSPYREMDF.

The rearrangement links TRBV7-2 to TRBJ2-7, with 8 nucleotides matching TRBD1. V lost 2 bases and J lost 7; bases outside the gene matches: 4. The CDR3 is made up of 13 amino acids. The germline CDR1 and CDR2 sequences are SGHTA and FQGNSA. The CDR3 is CASSLQGAGEQYF. CDR3 DNA sequence: TGTGCCAGCAGCTTACAGGGGGCGGGTGAGCAGTACTTC.

The V gene is TRBV9, the J gene TRBJ2-1; 8 positions match TRBD2. The CDR3 totals 16 residues. The trim removed 0 bases at V and 6 bases at J, leaving 8 bases unmatched. From germline, CDR1 is SGDLS and CDR2 YYNGEE. The chain's CDR3 is CASSVALAVFINEQFF. The CDR3 nucleotides read TGTGCCAGCAGCGTAGCACTAGCGGTCTTTATCAATGAGCAGTTCTTC.

This clone appeared a single time. The rearrangement joins TRBV5-4 to TRBJ1-1; TRBD1 matches 8 bases. The CDR3 sequence is 15 residues long. Germline V CDR1 and CDR2: SGHNT, YYREEE (reference sequence). V shed 0 bases, J shed 7 bases, and the junction held 8 bases outside the gene matches. The CDR3 spells CASSLGKDRVGEAFF. For the CDR3, the DNA is TGTGCCAGCAGCTTGGGTAAGGACAGGGTGGGTGAAGCTTTCTTT.